The table lists the clone carrying this TCR beta chain with a few counts. The antigen is unknown. This record belongs to a study of glioma-infiltrating T cells. Study-wide findings and caveats: Tissue-blood divergence was below expectation in non-neoplastic patients, above in gliomas.

Germline CDR1 SGHAT, CDR2 FQNNGV. The CDR3 has 14 amino acids. V was trimmed by 6 bases and J by 3 bases, leaving 11 bases between them. The iRepertoire nested amplicon-rescue multiplex PCR amplified TCR alpha and beta CDR3s from RNA. TCRdb analysed the multiplex PCR reads with MiXCR anew, one entry per CDR3 protein. The sample yields under 150,000 distinct CDR3 sequences, 20% to 25% seen once. This receptor was identified in a human donor with low-grade glioma or glioblastoma, undergoing nonglioma brain surgery, or in good health (not recorded which). The sequenced sample was glioma tissue, nonneoplastic brain tissue, or PBMCs (not recorded which). This chain joins TRBV11-2 and TRBJ2-2; D is unclear. The CDR3 is CASRKGWDTGELFF. CDR3 in DNA: TGTGCCAGCAGAAAAGGTTGGGACACCGGGGAGCTGTTTTTT.